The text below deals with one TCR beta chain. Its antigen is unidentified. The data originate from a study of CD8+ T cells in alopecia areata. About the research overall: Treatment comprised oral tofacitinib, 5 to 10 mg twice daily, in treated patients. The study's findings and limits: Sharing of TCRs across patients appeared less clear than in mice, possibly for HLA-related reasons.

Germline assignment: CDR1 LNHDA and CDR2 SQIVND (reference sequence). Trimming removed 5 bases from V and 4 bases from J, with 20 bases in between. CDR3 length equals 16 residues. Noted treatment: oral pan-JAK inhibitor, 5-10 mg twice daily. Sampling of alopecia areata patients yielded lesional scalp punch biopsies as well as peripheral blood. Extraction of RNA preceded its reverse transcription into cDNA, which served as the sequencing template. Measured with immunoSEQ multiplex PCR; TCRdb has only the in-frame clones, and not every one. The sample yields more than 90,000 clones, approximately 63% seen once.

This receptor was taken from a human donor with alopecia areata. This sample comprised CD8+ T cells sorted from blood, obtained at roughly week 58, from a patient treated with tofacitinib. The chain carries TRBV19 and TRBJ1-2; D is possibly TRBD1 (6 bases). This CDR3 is CASSQGTVGMVYGYTF. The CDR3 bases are TGTGCCAGTAGTCAGGGGACTGTCGGTATGGTCTATGGCTACACCTTC.